This entry lists 12 T cell receptor beta chains sequenced from one sample in a study of blood T cell repertoires in COVID-19. Some clones are missing from TCRdb's copy, which holds only in-frame ones; the method was immunoSEQ multiplex PCR. The sample yields a few hundred thousand clones, over 65% seen once. Sequencing was carried out using peripheral blood. These receptors all come from an elderly woman with acute or convalescent COVID-19.

The CDR3 sequence: CASRELEGGYTF. The CDR3 DNA sequence: TGTGCCAGCAGAGAACTAGAGGGTGGCTACACCTTC. The chain employs TRBV2 and TRBJ1-2, with unresolved D. The CDR3 has 12 amino acids. The V end lost 6 bases, the J end lost 7 bases, and 12 bases lay between the germline ends. Germline V gene data show CDR1 as SNHLY and CDR2 as FYNNEI. The whole variable domain, filled in from reference TRBV2 and TRBJ1-2, reads EPEVTQTPSHQVTQMGQEVILRCVPISNHLYFYWYRQILGQKVEFLVSFYNNEISEKSEIFDDQFSVERPDGSNFTLKIRSTKLEDSAMYFCASRELEGGYTFGSGTRLTVV.

CDR3 residues: CASSPHDSTYEQYF. The CDR3 nucleotides read TGTGCCAGCAGCCCACACGACAGCACCTACGAGCAGTACTTC. The J gene is TRBJ2-7, the V gene TRBV6-5, with D maybe TRBD1 (5 bases). The V and J ends lost 6 bases and 2 bases respectively, with 14 bases between them. The CDR3 loop spans 14 amino acids. Looked up from germline, CDR1 is MNHEY and CDR2 is SVGAGI.

The chain uses TRBV6-2 or TRBV6-3 and TRBJ2-1, with TRBD2 matching 11 bases. Germline V gives CDR1 MNHEY, CDR2 SVGEGT. Trimming removed 4 bases from V and 10 bases from J; junction bases left unmatched: 18. The length of the CDR3 is 18 residues. The CDR3 protein is CASSSSPLAGGLGKEQFF. For the CDR3, the DNA is TGTGCCAGCAGTTCGTCCCCTCTAGCGGGAGGACTTGGGAAGGAGCAGTTCTTC.

The V call is TRBV7-2, the J call TRBJ2-7; 7 positions agree with TRBD2. There are 18 residues in the CDR3. The J segment lost 0 bases and the V segment lost 2 bases, leaving 13 bases of the junction unmatched. Germline CDR1 is SGHTA and CDR2 is FQGNSA. CDR3 sequence: CASSLKGLGVARSYEQYF. CDR3 DNA sequence: TGTGCCAGCAGCTTAAAAGGACTAGGGGTGGCCCGCTCCTACGAGCAGTACTTC.

The V call is TRBV6-2 or TRBV6-3, the J call TRBJ2-3; the D is unclear. Germline V gene lookup returns CDR1 MNHEY and CDR2 SVGEGT. The CDR3 spans 15 residues. Trimming cost V 4 bases and J 2 bases, with 13 bases left between them. CDR3 in amino acids: CASSFIFPSTDTQYF. The CDR3 nucleotides are TGTGCCAGCAGTTTTATCTTCCCCTCCACAGATACGCAGTATTTT.

The V gene is TRBV7-2, the J gene TRBJ1-1; D uncertain. Germline CDR1 and CDR2: SGHTA and FQGNSA. The CDR3 runs to 14 residues. The germline V and J ends were trimmed by 5 bases and 2 bases, with 12 bases remaining between them. CDR3 loop: CASSQKGGNTEAFF. In nucleotides, the CDR3 is TGTGCCAGCAGCCAAAAAGGAGGAAACACTGAAGCTTTCTTT.

The chain combines TRBV18 with TRBJ1-1, with D perhaps TRBD1 (6 bases). This CDR3 has 15 amino acids. The V end was cut by 3 bases, the J end by 0 bases, with 11 bases between. The V gene's germline CDR1 is KGHSH and CDR2 LQKENI. CDR3 sequence (DNA): TGTGCCAGCTCACCCGGACAGACCATGAACACTGAAGCTTTCTTT. Protein sequence: CASSPGQTMNTEAFF.

The chain carries TRBV10-1 and TRBJ1-5, with 7 bases that match TRBD1. CDR3 length equals 15 residues. The V gene end was trimmed by 6 bases and the J gene end by 6 bases; junction bases not matched to a gene: 11. Germline V gene sequence: CDR1 WNHNN, CDR2 SYGVQD (reference sequence). The DNA of the CDR3 is TGCGCCAGCAGGACGACAGGGCTATGTAGTCAGCCCCAGCATTTT. Translation: CASRTTGLCSQPQHF.

The gene calls are TRBV6-4 and TRBJ2-3; 11 bases line up with TRBD2. This CDR3 is 15 amino acids long. Losses at the gene ends were 2 bases for V and 3 bases for J; bases not matched to a gene: 1. CDR1 and CDR2 (germline): MRHNA, SNTAGT. The CDR3 loop reads CASSDASGGTDTQYF. The CDR3 nucleotides are TGTGCCAGCAGTGACGCTAGCGGGGGGACAGATACGCAGTATTTT.

The chain links TRBV10-3 to TRBJ1-2; 9 nucleotides agree with TRBD1. Germline trimming cut 7 bases from V and 2 bases from J; bases unmatched to any gene: 8. The germline CDR1 and CDR2 sequences are ENHRY and SYGVKD. The CDR3 consists of 15 residues. The CDR3 reads CAITRGQGENYGYTF. The CDR3 DNA reads TGTGCCATCACCCGGGGACAGGGAGAAAACTATGGCTACACCTTC.

This chain connects TRBV6-2 or TRBV6-3 to TRBJ1-2; D is possibly TRBD1 (6 bases). The CDR3 is made up of 15 amino acids. CDR1 and CDR2 from the germline V gene are MNHEY and SVGEGT. V was trimmed by 2 bases and J by 4 bases, leaving 14 bases between them. The CDR3 loop reads CASSYADRPTYGYTF. The CDR3 DNA sequence: TGTGCCAGCAGTTACGCGGACAGACCAACCTATGGCTACACCTTC.

J is TRBJ1-3 and V is TRBV6-5; the match to TRBD1 covers 9 bases. The CDR3 covers 15 residues. Germline V gene sequence: CDR1 MNHEY, CDR2 SVGAGI. V trimming: 4 bases; J trimming: 8 bases; junction bases outside the gene matches: 9. CDR3 sequence reads: CASSSTPQGAYTIYF. The CDR3 bases are TGTGCCAGCAGTTCTACGCCACAGGGGGCTTACACCATATATTTT.